These 5 T cell receptor beta chains were all obtained from the same sample, sequenced in a study of blood T cells in healthy people across ages. Alongside a J-beta primer mix, a sample-barcoded 5' primer served in a second PCR lasting roughly 6 to 12 cycles. Via MiXCR, TCRdb re-called the 5' RACE reads, giving one row per CDR3 protein. The repertoire includes fewer than 900,000 distinct CDR3 sequences, 35% to 40% of them detected once, and 10% to 15% sits in the top ten. The sequencing sample was made of blood. The receptor set was obtained from a man aged 18 to 29 in good health.

This clonotype was counted between two and nine times. The chain combines TRBV5-1 with TRBJ2-5, with 12 bases identical to TRBD1. The tail of the sequence fits TRBJ2-7 better, so the J call may be wrong. This CDR3 contains 16 residues. From germline, CDR1 is SGHRS and CDR2 YFSETQ. The CDR3 DNA reads as TGCGCCAGCAGCTCCTCAGCCGGGACAGGGGGCCACGAGCAGTACTTC. The encoded protein is CASSSSAGTGGHEQYF.

This clonotype was seen repeatedly, ten times or more. The chain couples TRBV12-3 or TRBV12-4 to TRBJ2-7, with unresolved D. The V and J ends lost 5 bases and 1 base respectively, with 12 bases between them. CDR3 length equals 14 residues. The CDR3 region is CASSQAADSYEQYF. The DNA for the CDR3 is TGTGCCAGCAGTCAAGCAGCAGATTCCTACGAGCAGTACTTC.

This clonotype turned up a few times. This CDR3 reads CASSQTPGGEQFF. The DNA for the CDR3 is TGTGCCAGCAGCCAGACCCCCGGGGGTGAGCAGTTCTTC. This chain links TRBV3-1 with TRBJ2-1; TRBD2 is a possible D gene (6 bases). Trimming stripped 3 bases from V and 9 bases from J, with 12 bases between. Germline CDR1 LGHDT, CDR2 YNNKEL (reference sequence). This CDR3 has 13 amino acids.

This clonotype was counted between two and nine times. This sequence joins TRBV20-1 and TRBJ2-5, with 7 bases matching TRBD1. J gave up 5 bases and V 5 bases, and 14 bases lay outside the gene matches. The V gene's germline CDR1 is DFQATT and CDR2 SNEGSKA (reference sequence). This CDR3 comprises 15 residues. CDR3 loop: CSAQTPEGAEETQYF. CDR3 nucleotides: TGCAGTGCTCAGACACCCGAGGGGGCCGAGGAGACCCAGTACTTC.

As for this clonotype: A much larger clone differs by one base, so this may be a read error. The chain has TRBV12-3 or TRBV12-4 and TRBJ1-5; the D is unclear. Trimming took 3 bases from V and 6 from J, leaving 12 bases between them. This CDR3 is 14 amino acids long. The CDR3 DNA follows: TGTGCCAGCAGTTTTAAAGGGTGCAGTCAGCCCCAGCATTTT. Its protein is CASSFKGCSQPQHF.